Below, 25 T cell receptor beta chains from the same sample are listed, as sequenced in a study of Graves' ophthalmopathy and Graves' hyperthyroidism. Amplified material comprised TCR beta CDR3 regions derived from RNA transcripts. First-round RT-PCR employed HTBI primers, with a second-round multiplex PCR after it. TCRdb used MiXCR to reprocess the multiplex PCR reads, holding one entry per CDR3 protein. This sample has 400,000 or so distinct CDR3 sequences, with about 18% found just once. The sample comprised peripheral blood. These receptors were obtained from an adult woman with stable Graves' hyperthyroidism.

This clonotype was seen ten or more times. V is TRBV2 and J is TRBJ1-6; D gene ambiguous. Deletions cut 5 bases from V and 0 bases from J, with 14 bases between. Germline CDR1 reads SNHLY; CDR2 reads FYNNEI. The CDR3 totals 17 residues. Here the CDR3 DNA reads TGTGCCAGCAGTTCCACTCATCCCCGCTCCTATAATTCACCCCTCCACTTT. Protein product: CASSSTHPRSYNSPLHF.

The sample holds many counts of this clonotype. The rearrangement uses TRBV10-1 and TRBJ2-2; a possible D gene is TRBD1 (6 bases). The CDR3 has 13 amino acids. Per the germline V gene, CDR1 is WNHNN and CDR2 is SYGVQD (reference sequence). The V end was cut by 10 bases, the J end by 4 bases, with 13 bases between. DNA for the CDR3: TGCGCCACCTTACAGGGTTCCACCGGGGAGCTGTTTTTT. Its translation is CATLQGSTGELFF.

This clonotype appeared a few times. A much larger clonotype is one base distant, so this may be a read error. The conserved phenylalanine or tryptophan normally closing the CDR3 is absent here, so this likely arose from a read error. No DNA is shown, since the ends of the CDR3 on it are uncertain; the CDR3 is the one TCRdb lists. The genes are TRBV11-2 and TRBJ2-7; the table's D gene call, TRBD1, was not cross checked with the DNA. The germline V gene encodes CDR1 SGHAT and CDR2 FQNNGV. The CDR3 contains 14 residues when both ends are counted. The CDR3 sequence is CASSSPTGTPPPSL.

The rearrangement uses TRBV24-1 and TRBJ1-5, with TRBD1 matching over 8 bases. Germline-derived CDR1 and CDR2 are KGHDR and SFDVKD. This CDR3 spans 14 amino acids. With 6 bases clipped from V and 2 bases from J, the junction kept 2 bases outside the gene matches. The chain's CDR3 is CATSPGGGNQPQHF. Here the CDR3 DNA reads TGTGCCACCAGTCCAGGGGGCGGCAATCAGCCCCAGCATTTT.

This clonotype was detected many times. The chain uses TRBV29-1 and TRBJ2-5; D remains unclear. V was cut by 5 bases and J by 7 bases, with 11 bases left in between. The CDR3 runs to 11 residues. Per the germline V gene, CDR1 is SQVTM and CDR2 is ANQGSEA. The CDR3 DNA reads TGCAGCGTTATACTGGGTGGGACCCAGTACTTC. This encodes CSVILGGTQYF.

This clonotype was counted ten times or more. This chain uses TRBV19 with TRBJ2-2; D perhaps matches TRBD1 (5 bases). The germline V gene encodes CDR1 LNHDA and CDR2 SQIVND (reference sequence). V was trimmed by 5 bases and J by 5 bases, leaving 21 bases between them. The CDR3 spans 17 residues. CDR3 nucleotides: TGTGCCAGTAGTCGGCGGACCGACAGACGAAGGACCGGGGAGCTGTTTTTT. This translates into CASSRRTDRRRTGELFF.

This sequence joins TRBV30 and TRBJ2-3; 7 nucleotides align to TRBD2. CDR1 is GTSNPN and CDR2 is SVGIG in the germline V gene (reference sequence). This CDR3 is built from 13 residues. V trimming: 6 bases; J trimming: 6 bases; junction bases outside the gene matches: 9. Here the CDR3 DNA reads TGTGCCTGCGGGCGGGAGATGTCGGATACGCAGTATTTT. It encodes CACGREMSDTQYF.

This clonotype has a count of ten or more. The chain links TRBV28 to TRBJ1-6; TRBD1 aligns across 7 bases. V gave up 5 bases and J gave up 4 bases; unmatched junction bases: 14. Per germline, CDR1 MDHEN and CDR2 SYDVKM. This CDR3 is built from 18 residues. Here the CDR3 reads CASSQQDRAWSYNSPLHF. CDR3 nucleotide sequence: TGTGCCAGCAGTCAACAAGACAGGGCCTGGTCGTATAATTCACCCCTCCACTTT. Supplemented by reference TRBV28 and TRBJ1-6, the full variable domain reads DVKVTQSSRYLVKRTGEKVFLECVQDMDHENMFWYRQDPGLGLRLIYFSYDVKMKEKGDIPEGYSVSREKKERFSLILESASTNQTSMYLCASSQQDRAWSYNSPLHFGNGTRLTVT.

In this sample, this clonotype turned up many times. The chain joins TRBV6-1 to TRBJ2-7; perhaps TRBD1 as D (5 bases). Trimming cost V 7 bases and J 3 bases, with 13 bases left between them. CDR1 MNHNS and CDR2 SASEGT come from the germline V gene. CDR3 length equals 13 residues. In DNA, the CDR3 is TGTGCCAGCAATGGGATTGACAGCTACGAGCAGTACTTC. Translation gives CASNGIDSYEQYF.

This clonotype was seen at least ten times. This chain joins TRBV27 and TRBJ1-1; a weak D match, TRBD1 (5 bases). The CDR3 spans 15 residues. Germline-derived CDR1 and CDR2 are MNHEY and SMNVEV (reference sequence). The V end was cut by 6 bases, the J end by 1 base, with 15 bases between. In DNA, the CDR3 is TGTGCCAGCAGCCTCCGCAGGGCAGGGAACACTGAAGCTTTCTTT. The encoded protein is CASSLRRAGNTEAFF.

This clonotype was seen at least ten times. The chain links TRBV30 to TRBJ1-1, with D hard to call. With 0 bases removed from V and 4 bases from J, the gap between germline ends came to 3 bases. There are 11 residues in the CDR3. CDR1 and CDR2 from the germline V gene are GTSNPN and SVGIG (reference sequence). In DNA form, the CDR3 reads TGTGCCTGGAGTGTAAGCACTGAAGCTTTCTTT. This codes for CAWSVSTEAFF.

A few counts support this clonotype. A much larger clonotype is one base distant, so this may be a read error. The chain couples TRBV18 to TRBJ1-1, with no clear D. This CDR3 contains 12 residues. Looked up from germline, CDR1 is KGHSH and CDR2 is LQKENI. The germline V and J ends were trimmed by 2 bases and 7 bases, with 8 bases remaining between them. The CDR3, as DNA: TGTGCCAGCTCACCATGGCAAGTTGAAGCTTTCTTT. Encoded protein: CASSPWQVEAFF. The entire variable domain, with the rest obtained from reference TRBV18 and TRBJ1-1, is as follows: NAGVMQNPRHLVRRRGQEARLRCSPMKGHSHVYWYRQLPEEGLKFMVYLQKENIIDESGMPKERFSAEFPKEGPSILRIQQVVRGDSAAYFCASSPWQVEAFFGQGTRLTVV.

The table lists this clonotype with many counts. The rearrangement links TRBV12-5 to TRBJ2-7; tentative D call: TRBD2 (6 bases). The CDR3 sequence is 12 residues long. V shed 6 bases and J shed 3 bases, with 9 bases lying between them. From germline, CDR1 is LGHNT and CDR2 FRNRAP. The DNA of the CDR3 is TGTGCTAGTGGATCGGAGGGCTACGAGCAGTACTTC. Its protein product is CASGSEGYEQYF.

This clonotype turned up a few times. The rearrangement links TRBV4-1 to TRBJ2-2; D perhaps matches TRBD1 (6 bases). V was clipped by 3 bases and J by 5 bases, with 19 bases between them. CDR1 is MGHRA and CDR2 is YSYEKL in the germline V gene. CDR3 length: 17 amino acids. CDR3 bases: TGCGCCAGCAGCCACCATCCCGGGACACCCCTAACCGGGGAGCTGTTTTTT. Its protein product is CASSHHPGTPLTGELFF.

This clonotype was observed many times. The rearrangement links TRBV29-1 to TRBJ1-2; D remains unclear. Trimming took off 5 bases at V and 7 bases at J, with 17 bases between the two ends. The CDR3 runs 13 residues. Looked up from germline, CDR1 is SQVTM and CDR2 is ANQGSEA. The DNA for the CDR3 is TGCAGCGTTTCCCTGTTACCCCAGGCTGGCTACACCTTC. It yields the protein CSVSLLPQAGYTF.

This clonotype appeared many times. Germline is not matched at one junction end, which may reflect a read error. This sequence joins TRBV29-1 and TRBJ1-1, with TRBD1 identical over 8 bases. This CDR3 region has 14 residues. CDR1 and CDR2 (germline): SQVTM, ANQGSEA. CDR3 sequence reads: CSVEDRGMNTEAFF. CDR3 in DNA: TGCAGCGTGGAAGACAGGGGTATGAACACTGAAGCTTTCTTT.

This clonotype was observed many times. The chain has TRBV7-8 and TRBJ2-7; D not certain. From germline, CDR1 is SGHVS and CDR2 FQNEAQ. CDR3 length equals 14 residues. The V and J ends lost 4 bases and 4 bases respectively, with 14 bases between them. CDR3 DNA sequence: TGTGCCAGCAGCTCAAACCAGGACCTGTACGAGCAGTACTTC. Encoded protein: CASSSNQDLYEQYF. Full variable domain (remainder filled in from reference TRBV7-8 and TRBJ2-7): GAGVSQSPRYKVAKRGQDVALRCDPISGHVSLFWYQQALGQGPEFLTYFQNEAQLDKSGLPSDRFFAERPEGSVSTLKIQRTQQEDSAVYLCASSSNQDLYEQYFGPGTRLTVT.

Many counts were recorded for this clonotype. The chain joins TRBV28 to TRBJ1-2; no clear D gene. Germline V CDR1 and CDR2: MDHEN, SYDVKM. The CDR3 runs to 13 residues. Trimming cost V 2 bases and J 4 bases, with 8 bases left between them. The CDR3 is CASSLGETYGYTF. CDR3 in DNA: TGTGCCAGCAGTTTAGGGGAGACCTATGGCTACACCTTC.

V and J are TRBV12-3 or TRBV12-4 and TRBJ2-2; TRBD1 is a possible D gene (6 bases). Between the trimmed V and J ends, which lost 4 bases and 0 bases, there was a span of 12 bases. The CDR3 covers 16 residues. CDR3 residues: CASSSLGATNTGELFF. The CDR3 coding sequence is TGTGCCAGCAGTTCTCTGGGGGCGACGAACACCGGGGAGCTGTTTTTT.

The rearrangement joins TRBV7-2 to TRBJ2-5; D is undetermined. CDR3 length: 15 amino acids. V lost 5 bases and J 0 bases, leaving 13 bases between the germline ends. The V gene's germline CDR1 is SGHTA and CDR2 FQGNSA. The CDR3 nucleotides read TGTGCCAGCAGCCCCACGCGATCGTACCAAGAGACCCAGTACTTC. Translated: CASSPTRSYQETQYF. Drawing the rest from reference TRBV7-2 and TRBJ2-5, the complete variable domain is GAGVSQSPSNKVTEKGKDVELRCDPISGHTALYWYRQSLGQGLEFLIYFQGNSAPDKSGLPSDRFSAERTGGSVSTLTIQRTQQEDSAVYLCASSPTRSYQETQYFGPGTRLLVL.

The chain employs TRBV7-9 and TRBJ2-4; maybe TRBD2 (5 bases). Trimming left V 5 bases short and J 14 bases short, with 16 bases between. This CDR3 is 12 amino acids long. Looked up from germline, CDR1 is SEHNR and CDR2 is FQNEAQ (reference sequence). This chain's CDR3 is CASSPSVGVKYF. The CDR3 nucleotides read TGTGCCAGCAGCCCCTCCGTCGGGGTTAAGTACTTC.

Details on this clonotype: A junction end diverges from the germline sequence, so it may reflect a read error. This rearrangement joins TRBV19 to TRBJ2-7, with 11 bases aligning to TRBD2. The CDR3 totals 16 residues. Germline V gives CDR1 LNHDA, CDR2 SQIVND (reference sequence). The CDR3 nucleotides are TGTGCCAGTAGTATAAGCACTAGCGGGAGCGCCTACGAGGAGTACTTC. Its translation: CASSISTSGSAYEEYF.

The sample holds a few counts of this clonotype. This rearrangement joins TRBV6-1 to TRBJ2-7; 13 bases line up with TRBD2. The V gene's germline CDR1 is MNHNS and CDR2 SASEGT. This CDR3 contains 14 residues. With V trimmed by 6 bases and J by 6 bases, 5 bases remained unmatched. The CDR3 region is CASRLAGGQPEQYF. The CDR3, as DNA: TGTGCCAGCAGACTAGCGGGAGGGCAGCCCGAGCAGTACTTC.

The table lists this clonotype with many counts. The chain is built from TRBV20-1 and TRBJ2-5; D is ambiguous. The germline V gene has CDR1 DFQATT and CDR2 SNEGSKA (reference sequence). CDR3 length equals 11 residues. Trimming took 0 bases from V and 5 from J, leaving 4 bases between them. The CDR3 bases are TGCAGTGCTAGAGATAGGGAGACCCAGTACTTC. As protein: CSARDRETQYF.

The rearrangement links TRBV10-1 to TRBJ2-6, with 10 bases lining up with TRBD1. Germline-derived CDR1 and CDR2 are WNHNN and SYGVQD (reference sequence). This CDR3 is built from 16 residues. Trimming took 3 bases from V and 2 from J; bases not matched to a gene: 1. CDR3 coding DNA: TGCGCCAGCAGTGAAGGACAGGGGGCTGGGGCCAACGTCCTGACTTTC. As protein: CASSEGQGAGANVLTF.